These 12 T cell receptor beta chains share one sample of origin, sequenced in a study of blood T cell repertoires in COVID-19. Using immunoSEQ multiplex PCR, the repertoire was profiled, and TCRdb retains in-frame clones only, with some absent. Of approximately 250,000 clones listed, around nine tenths are singletons. Sequencing was carried out using peripheral blood. These TCRs come from a woman aged 60-75 years with COVID-19, enrolled during active disease.

The genes are TRBV7-9 and TRBJ2-1; 10 bases match TRBD2. Germline lookup yields CDR1 SEHNR and CDR2 FQNEAQ (reference sequence). The CDR3 contains 18 residues. Germline trimming cut 5 bases from V and 4 bases from J; bases unmatched to any gene: 14. CDR3 residues: CASSPRRSLAGEYNEQFF. In DNA, the CDR3 is TGTGCCAGCAGCCCACGGCGTAGCCTAGCGGGAGAATACAATGAGCAGTTCTTC.

The V gene is TRBV29-1, the J gene TRBJ1-1, with 7 bases that match TRBD1. Germline V lookup: CDR1 SQVTM, CDR2 ANQGSEA. V shed 3 bases and J 4 bases; nucleotides not matched to a gene: 8. The CDR3 is 14 residues long. The CDR3 reads CSVDARQGSTEAFF. Here the CDR3 DNA reads TGCAGCGTTGACGCCAGACAGGGTTCCACTGAAGCTTTCTTT.

The chain links TRBV29-1 to TRBJ1-1; TRBD1 agrees at 10 bases. V lost 8 bases, J lost 11 bases, and 8 bases stayed unmatched. Germline CDR1 is SQVTM and CDR2 is ANQGSEA. This CDR3 region has 11 residues. The CDR3 DNA sequence: TGCAGCTCCGGGACAGGGGCCGTCGCTTTCTTT. Translating it yields CSSGTGAVAFF.

This chain connects TRBV30 to TRBJ2-7; the match to TRBD2 covers 8 bases. After removal of 1 base from V and 3 bases from J, the junction contained 5 bases not matched to a gene. The length of the CDR3 is 14 residues. From germline, CDR1 is GTSNPN and CDR2 SVGIG (reference sequence). The CDR3 DNA sequence: TGTGCCTGGAGTGCCGGGAGCGGGAGCTACGAGCAGTACTTC. This encodes CAWSAGSGSYEQYF.

The V call is TRBV7-2, the J call TRBJ2-7; D is uncertain. The ends were cut back, 1 base at V and 6 bases at J, with 7 bases in the middle. This CDR3 has 12 amino acids. Germline values: CDR1 SGHTA, CDR2 FQGNSA. The CDR3: CASSLVNSEQYF. The CDR3 bases are TGTGCCAGCAGCTTAGTAAACAGCGAGCAGTACTTC.

The rearrangement joins TRBV5-4 to TRBJ2-1; no definite D call. This CDR3 region has 12 residues. V lost 4 bases and J 6 bases, leaving 8 bases between the germline ends. Germline values: CDR1 SGHNT, CDR2 YYREEE (reference sequence). The CDR3 loop is CASSLPGNEQFF. CDR3 nucleotide sequence: TGTGCCAGCAGCCTACCAGGCAATGAGCAGTTCTTC. Combining the CDR3 with reference TRBV5-4 and TRBJ2-1 gives the whole variable domain ETGVTQSPTHLIKTRGQQVTLRCSSQSGHNTVSWYQQALGQGPQFIFQYYREEENGRGNFPPRFSGLQFPNYSSELNVNALELDDSALYLCASSLPGNEQFFGPGTRLTVL.

This chain connects TRBV3-1 (or the pseudogene TRBV3-2) to TRBJ2-7, with D possibly being TRBD1 (5 bases). The V and J ends lost 8 bases and 1 base respectively, with 12 bases between them. The germline gives CDR1 LGHDT, CDR2 YNNKEL (reference sequence). The CDR3 consists of 13 residues. The CDR3 DNA reads TGTGCCAGCCGTAGGGGCGCTTCCTACGAGCAGTACTTC. Translated: CASRRGASYEQYF.

The chain links TRBV2 to TRBJ2-2, with D unclear. From germline, CDR1 is SNHLY and CDR2 FYNNEI. The ends were cut back, 7 bases at V and 6 bases at J, with 12 bases in the middle. The CDR3 has 13 amino acids. The CDR3 DNA reads as TGTGCCAGCAAGACTGTATCTCCCGGGGAGCTGTTTTTT. It codes for CASKTVSPGELFF.

The CDR3 region is CASSVSHSSYEQYF. CDR3 sequence (DNA): TGTGCCAGCAGCGTGTCCCATAGCTCCTACGAGCAGTACTTC. V gene TRBV9 combines with J gene TRBJ2-7; D unclear. The V and J ends lost 2 bases and 0 bases respectively, with 9 bases between them. Germline CDR1 and CDR2: SGDLS and YYNGEE. This CDR3 has 14 residues.

The rearrangement joins TRBV18 to TRBJ1-4; a possible D gene is TRBD1 (6 bases). The length of the CDR3 is 16 residues. V was shortened by 3 bases and J by 7 bases, with 18 bases between the two germline ends. Germline V gene data show CDR1 as KGHSH and CDR2 as LQKENI. CDR3 DNA: TGTGCCAGCTCACCCAACCCCGAAAGGGGGTCTGAAAAACTGTTTTTT. Its translation: CASSPNPERGSEKLFF.

The chain has TRBV19 and TRBJ2-3; 8 bases agree with TRBD2. This CDR3 is built from 16 residues. V trimming: 5 bases; J trimming: 2 bases; junction bases outside the gene matches: 9. The germline V gene encodes CDR1 LNHDA and CDR2 SQIVND (reference sequence). CDR3 region: CASSHLAREATDTQYF. CDR3 nucleotide sequence: TGTGCCAGTAGTCACCTAGCGCGGGAGGCCACAGATACGCAGTATTTT. Based on the CDR3 plus reference TRBV19 and TRBJ2-3, the full variable domain is DGGITQSPKYLFRKEGQNVTLSCEQNLNHDAMYWYRQDPGQGLRLIYYSQIVNDFQKGDIAEGYSVSREKKESFPLTVTSAQKNPTAFYLCASSHLAREATDTQYFGPGTRLTVL.

The chain links TRBV7-2 to TRBJ1-2; 8 positions match TRBD1. The CDR3 length is 13 residues. V lost 5 bases and J lost 8; bases outside the gene matches: 7. Germline CDR1 SGHTA, CDR2 FQGNSA. CDR3 protein: CASSQTGGRGYTF. Here the CDR3 DNA reads TGTGCCAGCAGCCAAACAGGGGGGAGAGGCTACACCTTC.